The following is a TCR beta chain sequence with its context. Trimming shortened V by 0 bases and J by 1 base, and 9 bases separated the two germline ends. Germline V CDR1 and CDR2: SGDLS, YYNGEE. CDR3 length: 15 residues. The data are from a study of blood T cell repertoires in COVID-19. Assay used: immunoSEQ multiplex PCR; TCRdb lists only in-frame clones, some missing. The data hold about 180,000 clones, with more than 80% observed a single time. Sequenced: PBMCs or T cells enriched from blood (not recorded which). The chain has TRBV9 and TRBJ2-3; the D gene is possibly TRBD1 (6 bases). The sequence was collected from a man in his forties who had recovered from COVID-19. CDR3 DNA: TGTGCCAGCAGCGTAGAGAACAGGGGCACAGATACGCAGTATTTT. Translation gives CASSVENRGTDTQYF.